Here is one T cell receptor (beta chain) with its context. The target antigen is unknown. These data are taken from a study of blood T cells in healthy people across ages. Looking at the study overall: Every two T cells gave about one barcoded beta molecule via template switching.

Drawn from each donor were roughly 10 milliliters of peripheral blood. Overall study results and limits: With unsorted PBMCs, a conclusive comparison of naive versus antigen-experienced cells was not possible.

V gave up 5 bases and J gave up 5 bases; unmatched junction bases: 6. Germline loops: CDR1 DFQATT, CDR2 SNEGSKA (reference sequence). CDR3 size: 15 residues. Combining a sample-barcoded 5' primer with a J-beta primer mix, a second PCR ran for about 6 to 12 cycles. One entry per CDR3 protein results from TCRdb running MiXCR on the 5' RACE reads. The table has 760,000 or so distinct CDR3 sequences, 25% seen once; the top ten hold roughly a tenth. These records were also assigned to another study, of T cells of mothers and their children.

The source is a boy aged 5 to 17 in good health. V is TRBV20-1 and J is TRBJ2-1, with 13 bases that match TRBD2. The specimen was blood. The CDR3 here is CSAWKLAGGNNEQFF. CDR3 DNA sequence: TGCAGTGCTTGGAAACTAGCGGGGGGGAACAATGAGCAGTTCTTC.